This paragraph reports one T cell receptor beta chain. No cognate antigen has been identified for it. Base qualities are not at hand, and no much larger clone is one base apart. This entry is derived from a study of shared clonotypes between healthy human individuals (dated by TCRdb to about 2020). Broadly, across the study: The cohort comprised a couple of women and three men aged 18 to 49 years. For each donor, CD4 naive and CD4 memory were each given three plates, CD8 naive was given two plates, and CD8 memory was given one plate. To estimate repertoire size and how much clonotypes are shared between individuals, the study performed deep sequencing of blood TCR repertoires from a handful of healthy adults. To increase sequencing depth and limit assay-specific biases, different laboratories used diverse techniques to prepare libraries and sequence TCR repertoires. Between about 0.85 and 10 billion PBMCs per donor were obtained by leukapheresis. Summary of the overall study and its limitations: Higher generation probabilities were observed for clonotypes shared by all four sorted-subset donors than for non-shared clonotypes. About 5% of naive CD4, 3.5% of naive CD8, approximately 2.2% of memory CD4, and approximately 0.39% of memory CD8 clonotypes were shared across a few donors. The small number of donors limited the genetic and exposure-history diversity represented. Sampling was restricted to blood, and TCR repertoires in tissue are likely to differ from TCR repertoires in blood. Even with the large sequencing depth, rarefaction of the sorted-subset datasets indicated that sequencing was incomplete. Pairwise subsampling indicated that sequencing depth was expected to affect the degree of clonotype sharing among donors. Naive subsets generally had larger estimated clonotype richness than memory subsets.

Using the deep immunoSEQ assay, multiplex PCR amplified TCR CDR3 regions from genomic DNA. Genomic DNA extracted from each cell subset was distributed evenly over all wells of several immunoSEQ 96-well plates, and each plate served as one replicate. For sorted subsets, around 200 ng genomic DNA, equal to about 30,000 T cell genomes, was loaded into each replicate PCR. Purified libraries were quantified with a Qubit 3.0 fluorometer, sized on a Bioanalyzer 2100, and re-quantified with the KAPA Library Quantification kit. A separate single-read 150-cycle Illumina NextSeq 550 flow cell was used to sequence each immunoSEQ 96-well plate. Processing in the source paper ran as follows. Because the immunoSEQ output held only junctional sequences and lacked quality scores, the filtering could not match the filtering applied to full-length reads. Sequences were annotated with PyIR, a Python wrapper for IgBLAST v1.9, using IMGT germline references to assign V/J genes and CDR3. Reads with weak V/J assignments (E-value above 1e-6), missing CDR3, stop codons, out-of-frame junctions, or ambiguous translated residues were removed. V3J clonotypes were defined as sequences sharing an identical inferred V gene, J gene, and CDR3 amino acid sequence. Percentage overlap between repertoires was calculated by dividing the number of shared unique clonotypes by the size of the smaller repertoire. Three approaches were used to assess repertoire richness: RTK rarefaction, the Chao1 estimator, and Recon v2.1 estimates of unobserved clonotypes. OLGA was used to compute generation probabilities for all TCRbeta clonotypes that the gDNA method yielded from several donors. Held by TCRdb, this immuneACCESS table contains in-frame sequences only and omits some clones. Under half of the omission traces to an unresolved V gene where checked; the cause of the rest is unknown. The V and J calls and clone size come from that table; D and trimming were worked out from the DNA. This sample comprises 2 million to 3 million clones, roughly 93% of them detected only once. The ten largest clones take up approximately 0.36% of the sample.

Healthy HIV-negative adults with no recently reported acute infections or vaccinations were included as donors. All donors were Caucasian adults living in Nashville, Tennessee, USA. CD4+ T cells were enriched by magnetic negative selection; naive cells were then positively selected on CD45RA, and the negative fraction formed the memory subset. After blood collection by leukapheresis, PBMCs were isolated using Ficoll-Histopaque density gradient centrifugation and then cryopreserved in the vapor phase of liquid nitrogen. Analytical flow cytometry was used to check the purity and quantity of every magnetically sorted T cell population. Genomic DNA was isolated from each sorted fraction and quantified by UV absorbance on a Nanodrop 2000c. The TCR was taken from a man between 18 and 35 years old in good health. Some clones in this sample may be carry-over from other donors' samples. The sequencing sample was made of naive CD4+ T cells from PBMCs. The intended sense of this specimen's cell subset or site label: CD45RA+ positively selected.

CDR3 protein: CASSQAAGQGGIYTIYF. The bases are TGCGCCAGCAGCCAAGCTGCAGGACAGGGTGGGATATACACCATATATTTT. This sequence uses TRBV4-1 and TRBJ1-3, with 8 middle bases fitting TRBD1. V trim: 1 base; J trim: 8 bases; unmatched bases: 13. The cysteine opens and the phenylalanine closes a CDR3 of 17 amino acids. Only the CDR3 part of the read is kept: 51 bases, read in frame from the first base. According to the germline V gene, CDR1 reads MGHRA and CDR2 reads YSYEKL.